This is a list of T cell receptor beta chains from one sample in a study of graft-versus-host responses after intestinal transplantation. Clones were read by immunoSEQ multiplex PCR, and TCRdb kept only the in-frame ones, dropping some. The data contain 70,000 to 75,000 clones, around 90% of them singletons. For these receptors, no antigen is known. Source: unstimulated CD8+ T cells sorted from spleen or lymph node cells, taken before intestinal transplant. These receptors originate from a human donor who received an intestinal transplant. Both conserved end residues are part of each CDR3. A D gene is named only where the DNA matches it firmly. Rows may omit the clone size; those that give it use once, few, many or a size class.

v_gene	abundance	j_gene	d_gene	CDR3nt	CDR3aa
TRBV6-5	.	TRBJ1-2	.	TGTGCCAGCAGACCTCGGACAGCCGACCACTATGGCTACACCTTC	CASRPRTADHYGYTF
TRBV4-1	.	TRBJ1-2	.	TGCGCCAGCAGCCCCTCCCAGAGGGCGCTTAACTATGGCTACACCTTC	CASSPSQRALNYGYTF
TRBV28	.	TRBJ1-1	TRBD1	TGTGCCAGCAGTTTATTAGACAGGGAGTCGGCTGCTTTCTTT	CASSLLDRESAAFF
TRBV4-1	once	TRBJ2-7	.	TGCGCCAGCAGCCCCCCGTCGAGCTCCTACGAGCAGTACTTC	CASSPPSSSYEQYF
TRBV27	.	TRBJ2-7	TRBD2	TGTGCCAGCAGTTTAAGCCGGGGGGGCTTCTACGAGCAGTACTTC	CASSLSRGGFYEQYF
TRBV11-2	.	TRBJ1-6	TRBD1	TGTGCCAGCAGCTTGGGACAGACCACCTCCTATAATTCACCCCTCCACTTT	CASSLGQTTSYNSPLHF
TRBV27	.	TRBJ1-5	TRBD1	TGTGCCAGCAGCCGACAGGGGGGTGAACAGCCCCAGCATTTT	CASSRQGGEQPQHF
TRBV2	.	TRBJ2-1	.	TGTGCCAGCAAGGCGCGGGCGAGCTCCTACAATGAGCAGTTCTTC	CASKARASSYNEQFF
TRBV7-6	.	TRBJ2-1	TRBD2	TGTGCCAGCAGCGGTAGCGGGGGCCCGGGGGGTGAGCAGTTCTTC	CASSGSGGPGGEQFF
TRBV27	.	TRBJ1-5	TRBD1	TGTGCCAGCAGCCCCGGGACAGCTTCATCGTGGCCCCAGCATTTT	CASSPGTASSWPQHF
TRBV4-1	.	TRBJ2-1	TRBD1	TGCGCCAGCAACGACAGGGCTGGGTACAATGAGCAGTTCTTC	CASNDRAGYNEQFF
TRBV9	.	TRBJ2-5	TRBD2	TGTGCCAGCAGCGTAGGCCTAGCGGGAGTGACCCAGTACTTC	CASSVGLAGVTQYF
TRBV28	.	TRBJ2-3	TRBD2	TGTGCCAGCAGTTTATCGCCGACTAGCGGCGTCACAGATACGCAGTATTTT	CASSLSPTSGVTDTQYF
TRBV5-6	.	TRBJ2-5	.	TGTGCCAGCAGCCGAAGGGGCAGAGAGACCCAGTACTTC	CASSRRGRETQYF
TRBV6-5	.	TRBJ2-3	.	TGTGCCAGCAGTTACGGGGAGGATACGCAGTATTTT	CASSYGEDTQYF
TRBV5-4	.	TRBJ2-7	TRBD2	TGTGCCAGCAGCTTGCGGACCGGGACTACAGACGAGCAGTACTTC	CASSLRTGTTDEQYF
TRBV9	few	TRBJ2-7	TRBD1	TGTGCCAGCAGCGTGGGGACAGGGGCCCACGAGCAGTACTTC	CASSVGTGAHEQYF
TRBV27	.	TRBJ1-2	.	TGTGCCAGCAGTTCGTTGGGGGGGCTTGGCTACACCTTC	CASSSLGGLGYTF
TRBV7-9	.	TRBJ1-1	.	TGTGCCAGCAGCCATTTCACAGCTAAGAACACTGAAGCTTTCTTT	CASSHFTAKNTEAFF
TRBV13	once	TRBJ2-3	.	TGTGCCAGCAGCCCGAGCGGGCGAAGCACAGATACGCAGTATTTT	CASSPSGRSTDTQYF
TRBV4-1	.	TRBJ2-4	.	TGCGCCAGCAGCCAGGGAGGCTTAGCCAAAAACATTCAGTACTTC	CASSQGGLAKNIQYF
TRBV20-1	once	TRBJ2-1	.	TGCAGTGGGCCTCGGGGGAATGAGCAGTTCTTC	CSGPRGNEQFF
TRBV7-9	.	TRBJ1-1	.	TGTGCCAGCAGCCCAGGGGCTGAAGCTTTCTTT	CASSPGAEAFF
TRBV6-1	.	TRBJ2-3	.	TGTGCCAGCAGTGGCCCAGGCACAGATACGCAGTATTTT	CASSGPGTDTQYF
TRBV9	once	TRBJ2-1	.	TGTGCCAGCAGCGTTGCCCGAAGAGGTGGAGGGAATGAGCAGTTCTTC	CASSVARRGGGNEQFF
TRBV28	.	TRBJ2-3	TRBD2	TGTGCCAGCAGTTTTGGTAGCGGGAGGGCGGGCACAGATACGCAGTATTTT	CASSFGSGRAGTDTQYF
TRBV4-2	medium-sized	TRBJ2-7	TRBD2	TGTGCCAGCAGCCAAGAGGAAGCGGGAGCCTTAGGGGAGCAGTACTTC	CASSQEEAGALGEQYF
TRBV7-9	.	TRBJ2-5	TRBD1	TGTGCCAGCAGCTTAGGACAGGGGGCGCAAGGATTCGGAGAGACCCAGTACTTC	CASSLGQGAQGFGETQYF
TRBV4-2	.	TRBJ2-2	TRBD2	TGTGCCAGCAGCCACGCCGCGGGGGGGCAAGTCGGGGAGCTGTTTTTT	CASSHAAGGQVGELFF
TRBV18	.	TRBJ2-7	TRBD2	TGTGCCAGCTCACTCACCGGGACTAGCGATTACGAGCAGTACTTC	CASSLTGTSDYEQYF
TRBV5-4	.	TRBJ2-7	TRBD1	TGTGCCAGCAGCTTGGCCAGGGACAGTTCCTACGAGCAGTACTTC	CASSLARDSSYEQYF
TRBV28	.	TRBJ2-7	TRBD1	TGTGCCAGCAGGCAGGCATCAGGGGGCGCCTCCTACGAGCAGTACTTC	CASRQASGGASYEQYF